Listed below are T cell receptor beta chains from one sample, sequenced in a study of T-cell reconstitution after alpha-beta-depleted transplantation in children. TCRdb re-called the PCR reads with MiXCR, one entry per CDR3 protein. This sample has some 640,000 distinct CDR3 sequences, with over 15% found just once. Specimen: PBMCs from the stem cell graft donor, collected from the stem cell graft. Receptor source: a human donor who donated a stem cell graft to a child with acute myeloid leukemia. The CDR3 runs from the conserved cysteine through the conserved F or W. Fields, in order: CDR3 protein, CDR3 DNA, J gene, D gene, CDR3 length, V gene, clone size. The D gene is left open where the match is weak. Size tells how often a clone was seen (once, few, many) or the class of an expanded clone, and some rows leave it out.

CDR3aa: CASSPGTSDTDTQYF; CDR3nt: TGTGCCAGCAGCCCCGGGACTAGCGACACAGATACGCAGTATTTT; j_gene: TRBJ2-3; d_gene: TRBD2; len: 15; v_gene: TRBV12-3/TRBV12-4; abundance: many
CDR3aa: CASTYLGGDYGYTF; CDR3nt: TGTGCCAGCACCTACCTTGGGGGGGACTATGGCTACACCTTC; j_gene: TRBJ1-2; d_gene: -; len: 14; v_gene: TRBV12-3/TRBV12-4; abundance: -
CDR3aa: CAISMDTEETQYF; CDR3nt: TGTGCCATCAGTATGGACACCGAAGAGACCCAGTACTTC; j_gene: TRBJ2-5; d_gene: -; len: 13; v_gene: TRBV10-3; abundance: many
CDR3aa: CASSWGLFYNEQFF; CDR3nt: TGTGCCAGCAGCTGGGGACTCTTCTACAATGAGCAGTTCTTC; j_gene: TRBJ2-1; d_gene: -; len: 14; v_gene: TRBV5-8; abundance: many
CDR3aa: CASSGSMNSPLHF; CDR3nt: TGTGCCAGCAGCGGATCCATGAATTCACCCCTCCACTTT; j_gene: TRBJ1-6; d_gene: -; len: 13; v_gene: TRBV9; abundance: many
CDR3aa: CASSPRQGYQPQHF; CDR3nt: TGTGCCAGCAGTCCCCGACAGGGATATCAGCCCCAGCATTTT; j_gene: TRBJ1-5; d_gene: TRBD1; len: 14; v_gene: TRBV27; abundance: many
CDR3aa: CASSPRQEMNTEAFF; CDR3nt: TGCGCCAGCAGCCCGAGGCAGGAGATGAACACTGAAGCTTTCTTT; j_gene: TRBJ1-1; d_gene: -; len: 15; v_gene: TRBV5-1; abundance: -
CDR3aa: CASSYPRGGSEIAKNIQYF; CDR3nt: TGTGCCAGCAGTTACCCGCGGGGGGGCTCAGAAATAGCCAAAAACATTCAGTACTTC; j_gene: TRBJ2-4; d_gene: TRBD2; len: 19; v_gene: TRBV6-5; abundance: -
CDR3aa: CASSTDRGVGGDQPQHF; CDR3nt: TGTGCCAGCAGCACCGACAGGGGTGTAGGTGGAGATCAGCCCCAGCATTTT; j_gene: TRBJ1-5; d_gene: TRBD1; len: 17; v_gene: TRBV11-2; abundance: -
CDR3aa: CASSFTSGGTNEQFF; CDR3nt: TGCGCCAGCAGCTTTACTAGCGGGGGCACAAATGAGCAGTTCTTC; j_gene: TRBJ2-1; d_gene: TRBD2; len: 15; v_gene: TRBV5-1; abundance: -
CDR3aa: CASSSTGGERAGELFF; CDR3nt: TGTGCCAGCAGTTCCACAGGGGGCGAGCGGGCCGGGGAGCTGTTTTTT; j_gene: TRBJ2-2; d_gene: TRBD1; len: 16; v_gene: TRBV7-7; abundance: few
CDR3aa: CAWSVTGDRNEQFF; CDR3nt: TGTGCCTGGAGTGTGACAGGGGATCGAAATGAGCAGTTCTTC; j_gene: TRBJ2-1; d_gene: TRBD1; len: 14; v_gene: TRBV30; abundance: many
CDR3aa: CASSVRQGLAGNTIYF; CDR3nt: TGTGCCAGCAGTGTCAGACAGGGGCTCGCTGGAAACACCATATATTTT; j_gene: TRBJ1-3; d_gene: TRBD1; len: 16; v_gene: TRBV28; abundance: -
CDR3aa: CAICLGTALLVANTGELFF; CDR3nt: TGTGCCATCTGTTTAGGGACAGCGCTTCTTGTTGCGAACACCGGGGAGCTGTTTTTT; j_gene: TRBJ2-2; d_gene: TRBD1; len: 19; v_gene: TRBV12-3/TRBV12-4; abundance: -
CDR3aa: CATSSTGKRVKGTDTQYF; CDR3nt: TGTGCCACCAGTTCAACAGGGAAGCGTGTAAAGGGCACAGATACGCAGTATTTT; j_gene: TRBJ2-3; d_gene: -; len: 18; v_gene: TRBV24-1; abundance: many
CDR3aa: CASSYAQVPATNEKLFF; CDR3nt: TGTGCCAGCAGTTACGCGCAGGTCCCTGCAACTAATGAAAAACTGTTTTTT; j_gene: TRBJ1-4; d_gene: -; len: 17; v_gene: TRBV6-5; abundance: many
CDR3aa: CASSLLTWTEEGRGQPQHF; CDR3nt: TGTGCCAGCAGTTTACTCACCTGGACCGAGGAAGGGCGAGGCCAGCCCCAGCATTTT; j_gene: TRBJ1-5; d_gene: -; len: 19; v_gene: TRBV28; abundance: many
CDR3aa: CASSEYNSQETQYF; CDR3nt: TGTGCCAGCAGTGAATACAACAGCCAAGAGACCCAGTACTTC; j_gene: TRBJ2-5; d_gene: -; len: 14; v_gene: TRBV25-1; abundance: -
CDR3aa: CSAGPPGLDTYEQYF; CDR3nt: TGCAGTGCTGGGCCTCCGGGACTGGATACCTACGAGCAGTACTTC; j_gene: TRBJ2-7; d_gene: -; len: 15; v_gene: TRBV20-1; abundance: -
CDR3aa: CASSYRQGSSEQYF; CDR3nt: TGTGCCAGCAGCTATCGACAGGGTTCCAGCGAGCAGTACTTC; j_gene: TRBJ2-7; d_gene: TRBD1; len: 14; v_gene: TRBV7-9; abundance: -
CDR3aa: CSVAQGSGYTF; CDR3nt: TGCAGCGTTGCCCAGGGGTCTGGCTACACCTTC; j_gene: TRBJ1-2; d_gene: -; len: 11; v_gene: TRBV29-1; abundance: many
CDR3aa: CASSLAGGHTDTQYF; CDR3nt: TGTGCCAGCAGCCTAGCGGGGGGCCACACAGATACGCAGTATTTT; j_gene: TRBJ2-3; d_gene: TRBD2; len: 15; v_gene: TRBV7-3; abundance: -
CDR3aa: CASPGFPVTDRGHSGANVLTF; CDR3nt: TGTGCCAGCCCAGGGTTCCCCGTTACCGACAGGGGACACTCTGGGGCCAACGTCCTGACTTTC; j_gene: TRBJ2-6; d_gene: TRBD1; len: 21; v_gene: TRBV11-2; abundance: few
CDR3aa: CSAPSPVFTGELFF; CDR3nt: TGCAGCGCCCCAAGTCCAGTATTCACCGGGGAGCTGTTTTTT; j_gene: TRBJ2-2; d_gene: -; len: 14; v_gene: TRBV29-1; abundance: many
CDR3aa: CASSSGWDQETQYF; CDR3nt: TGTGCCAGCAGTTCTGGCTGGGACCAAGAGACCCAGTACTTC; j_gene: TRBJ2-5; d_gene: -; len: 14; v_gene: TRBV27; abundance: few
CDR3aa: CASSPDRTPEAFF; CDR3nt: TGTGCCAGCAGTCCCGACAGGACGCCTGAAGCTTTCTTT; j_gene: TRBJ1-1; d_gene: -; len: 13; v_gene: TRBV7-9; abundance: once
CDR3aa: CASSSSGTGQETQYF; CDR3nt: TGTGCCAGCAGCTCTTCTGGGACGGGACAAGAGACCCAGTACTTC; j_gene: TRBJ2-5; d_gene: -; len: 15; v_gene: TRBV7-3; abundance: -
CDR3aa: CASSHRLTNTGELFF; CDR3nt: TGTGCCAGCAGCCATCGCCTTACGAACACCGGGGAGCTGTTTTTT; j_gene: TRBJ2-2; d_gene: -; len: 15; v_gene: TRBV3-1; abundance: few
CDR3aa: CSARSSSDTQYF; CDR3nt: TGCAGTGCTAGATCTAGCTCAGATACGCAGTATTTT; j_gene: TRBJ2-3; d_gene: -; len: 12; v_gene: TRBV20-1; abundance: many